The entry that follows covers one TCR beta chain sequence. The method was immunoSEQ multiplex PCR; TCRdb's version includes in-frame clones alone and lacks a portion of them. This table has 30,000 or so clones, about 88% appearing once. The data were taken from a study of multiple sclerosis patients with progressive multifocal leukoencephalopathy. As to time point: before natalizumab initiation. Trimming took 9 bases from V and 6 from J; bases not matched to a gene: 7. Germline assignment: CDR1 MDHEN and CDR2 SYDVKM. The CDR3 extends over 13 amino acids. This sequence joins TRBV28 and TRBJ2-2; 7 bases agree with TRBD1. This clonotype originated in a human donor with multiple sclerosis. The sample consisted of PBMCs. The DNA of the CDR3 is TGTGCCAGTGACAGGGCAGGGGCCGGGGAGCTGTTTTTT. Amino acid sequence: CASDRAGAGELFF.